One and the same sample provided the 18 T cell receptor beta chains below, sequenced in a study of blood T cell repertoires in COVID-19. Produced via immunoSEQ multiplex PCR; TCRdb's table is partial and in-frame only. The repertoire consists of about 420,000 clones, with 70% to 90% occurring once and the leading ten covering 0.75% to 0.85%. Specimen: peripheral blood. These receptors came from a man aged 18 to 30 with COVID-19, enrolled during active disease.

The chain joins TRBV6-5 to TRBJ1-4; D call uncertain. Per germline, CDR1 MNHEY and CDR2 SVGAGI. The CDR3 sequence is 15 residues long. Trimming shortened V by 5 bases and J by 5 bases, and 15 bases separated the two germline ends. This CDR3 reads CASSIRPGYNEKLFF. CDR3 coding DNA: TGTGCCAGCAGTATCCGACCGGGTTACAATGAAAAACTGTTTTTT.

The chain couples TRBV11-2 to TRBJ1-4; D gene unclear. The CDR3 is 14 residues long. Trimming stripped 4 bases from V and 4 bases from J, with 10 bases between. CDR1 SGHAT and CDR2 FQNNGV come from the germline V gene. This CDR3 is CASSSTKFNEKLFF. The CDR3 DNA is TGTGCCAGCAGCTCGACAAAGTTTAATGAAAAACTGTTTTTT.

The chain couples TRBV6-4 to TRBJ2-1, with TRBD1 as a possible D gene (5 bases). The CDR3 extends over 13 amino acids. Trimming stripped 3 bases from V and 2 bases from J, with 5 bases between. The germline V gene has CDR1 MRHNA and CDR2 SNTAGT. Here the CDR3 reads CASSEDTYNEQFF. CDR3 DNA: TGTGCCAGCAGTGAGGACACCTACAATGAGCAGTTCTTC.

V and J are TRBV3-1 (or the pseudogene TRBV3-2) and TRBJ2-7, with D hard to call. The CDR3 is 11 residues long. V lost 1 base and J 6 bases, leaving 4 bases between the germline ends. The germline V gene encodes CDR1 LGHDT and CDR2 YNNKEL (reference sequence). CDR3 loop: CASSQGSEQYF. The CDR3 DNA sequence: TGTGCCAGCAGCCAAGGCAGCGAGCAGTACTTC.

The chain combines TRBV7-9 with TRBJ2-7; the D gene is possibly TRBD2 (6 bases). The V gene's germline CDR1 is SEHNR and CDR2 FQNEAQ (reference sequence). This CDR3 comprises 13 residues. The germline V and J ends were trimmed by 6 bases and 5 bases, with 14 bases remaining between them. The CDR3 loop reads CASSTGRNDEQYF. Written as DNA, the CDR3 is TGTGCCAGCAGTACCGGGAGAAACGACGAGCAGTACTTC. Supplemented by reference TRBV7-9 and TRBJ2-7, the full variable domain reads DTGVSQNPRHKITKRGQNVTFRCDPISEHNRLYWYRQTLGQGPEFLTYFQNEAQLEKSRLLSDRFSAERPKGSFSTLEIQRTEQGDSAMYLCASSTGRNDEQYFGPGTRLTVT.

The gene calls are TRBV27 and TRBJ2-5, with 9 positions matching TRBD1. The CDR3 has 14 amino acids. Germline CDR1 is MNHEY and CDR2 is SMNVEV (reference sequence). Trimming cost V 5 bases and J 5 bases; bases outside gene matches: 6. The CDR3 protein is CASSGTGREETQYF. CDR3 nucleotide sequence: TGTGCCAGCAGTGGGACAGGGAGGGAGGAGACCCAGTACTTC.

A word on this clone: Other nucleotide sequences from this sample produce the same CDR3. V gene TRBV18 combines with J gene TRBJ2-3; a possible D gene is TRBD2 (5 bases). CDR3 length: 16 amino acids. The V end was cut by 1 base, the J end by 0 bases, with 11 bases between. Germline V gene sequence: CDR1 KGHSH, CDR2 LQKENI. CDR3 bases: TGTGCCAGCTCACCACTGGCGGGCGGTAGCACAGATACGCAGTATTTT. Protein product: CASSPLAGGSTDTQYF.

CDR3 amino acids: CASSLGLYNEQFF. The CDR3 bases are TGTGCCAGCAGCTTAGGACTCTACAATGAGCAGTTCTTC. This rearrangement joins TRBV7-2 to TRBJ2-1; D unclear. CDR1 is SGHTA, CDR2 FQGNSA, per germline. The CDR3 runs to 13 residues. Between the trimmed V and J ends, which lost 1 base and 3 bases, there was a span of 4 bases.

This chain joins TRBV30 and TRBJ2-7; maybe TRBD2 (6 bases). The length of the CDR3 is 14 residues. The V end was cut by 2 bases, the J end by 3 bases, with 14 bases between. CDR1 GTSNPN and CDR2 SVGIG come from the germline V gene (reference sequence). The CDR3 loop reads CAWSTGVGGYEQYF. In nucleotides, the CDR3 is TGTGCCTGGAGTACAGGCGTGGGAGGCTACGAGCAGTACTTC.

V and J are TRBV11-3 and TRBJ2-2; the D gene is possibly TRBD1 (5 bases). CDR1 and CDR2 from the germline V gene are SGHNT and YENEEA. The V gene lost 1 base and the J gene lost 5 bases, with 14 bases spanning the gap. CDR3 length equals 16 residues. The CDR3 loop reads CASSLGLYRNTGELFF. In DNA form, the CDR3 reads TGTGCCAGCAGCTTAGGGCTATACAGGAATACCGGGGAGCTGTTTTTT.

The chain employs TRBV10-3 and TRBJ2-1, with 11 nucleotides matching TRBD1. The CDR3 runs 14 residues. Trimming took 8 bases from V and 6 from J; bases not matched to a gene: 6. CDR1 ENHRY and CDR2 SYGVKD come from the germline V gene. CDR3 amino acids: CAIGTGGLPNEQFF. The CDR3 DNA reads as TGTGCCATCGGGACAGGGGGTCTCCCCAATGAGCAGTTCTTC.

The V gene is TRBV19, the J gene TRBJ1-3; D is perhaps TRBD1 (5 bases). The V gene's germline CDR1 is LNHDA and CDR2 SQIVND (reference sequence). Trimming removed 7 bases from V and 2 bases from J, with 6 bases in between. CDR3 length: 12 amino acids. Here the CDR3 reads CASKGAGNTIYF. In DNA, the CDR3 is TGTGCCAGTAAAGGGGCTGGAAACACCATATATTTT.

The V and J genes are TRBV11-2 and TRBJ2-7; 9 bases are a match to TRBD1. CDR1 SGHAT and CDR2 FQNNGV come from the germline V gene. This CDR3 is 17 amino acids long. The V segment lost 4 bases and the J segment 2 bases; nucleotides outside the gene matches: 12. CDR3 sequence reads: CASSSLFLGQGPYEQYF. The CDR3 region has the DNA TGTGCCAGCAGCTCCCTATTTTTGGGACAGGGCCCCTACGAGCAGTACTTC.

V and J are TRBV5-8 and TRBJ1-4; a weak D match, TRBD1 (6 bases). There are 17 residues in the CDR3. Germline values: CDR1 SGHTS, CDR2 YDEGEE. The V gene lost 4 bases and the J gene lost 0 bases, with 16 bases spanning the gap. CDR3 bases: TGTGCCAGCAGCGGGAGACAGGCTATTGCAACTAATGAAAAACTGTTTTTT. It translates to CASSGRQAIATNEKLFF.

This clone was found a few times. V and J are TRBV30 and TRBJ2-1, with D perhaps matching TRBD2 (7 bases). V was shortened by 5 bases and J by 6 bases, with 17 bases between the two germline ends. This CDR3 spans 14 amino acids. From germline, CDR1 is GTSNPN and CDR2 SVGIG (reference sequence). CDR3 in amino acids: CAWRGAKVFNEQFF. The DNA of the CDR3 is TGTGCCTGGCGGGGGGCGAAGGTGTTCAATGAGCAGTTCTTC.

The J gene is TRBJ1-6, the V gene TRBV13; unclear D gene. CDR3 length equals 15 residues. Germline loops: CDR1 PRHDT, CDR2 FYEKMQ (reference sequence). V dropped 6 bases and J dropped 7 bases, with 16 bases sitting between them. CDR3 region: CASSLEPSKNSPLHF. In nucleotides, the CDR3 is TGTGCCAGCAGTCTAGAACCCTCAAAGAATTCACCCCTCCACTTT.

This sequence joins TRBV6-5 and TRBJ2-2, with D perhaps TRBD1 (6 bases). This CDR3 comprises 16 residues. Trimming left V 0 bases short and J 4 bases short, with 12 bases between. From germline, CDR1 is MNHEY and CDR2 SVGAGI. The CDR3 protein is CASSYSYRASTGELFF. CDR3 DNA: TGTGCCAGCAGTTACTCTTACAGGGCTTCCACCGGGGAGCTGTTTTTT.

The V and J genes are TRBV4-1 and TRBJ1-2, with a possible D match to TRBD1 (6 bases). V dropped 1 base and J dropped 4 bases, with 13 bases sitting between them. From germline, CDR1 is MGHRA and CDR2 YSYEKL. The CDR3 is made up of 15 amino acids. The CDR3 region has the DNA TGCGCCAGCAGCCAAGTTTCAGGGGCTCCCTATGGCTACACCTTC. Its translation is CASSQVSGAPYGYTF.